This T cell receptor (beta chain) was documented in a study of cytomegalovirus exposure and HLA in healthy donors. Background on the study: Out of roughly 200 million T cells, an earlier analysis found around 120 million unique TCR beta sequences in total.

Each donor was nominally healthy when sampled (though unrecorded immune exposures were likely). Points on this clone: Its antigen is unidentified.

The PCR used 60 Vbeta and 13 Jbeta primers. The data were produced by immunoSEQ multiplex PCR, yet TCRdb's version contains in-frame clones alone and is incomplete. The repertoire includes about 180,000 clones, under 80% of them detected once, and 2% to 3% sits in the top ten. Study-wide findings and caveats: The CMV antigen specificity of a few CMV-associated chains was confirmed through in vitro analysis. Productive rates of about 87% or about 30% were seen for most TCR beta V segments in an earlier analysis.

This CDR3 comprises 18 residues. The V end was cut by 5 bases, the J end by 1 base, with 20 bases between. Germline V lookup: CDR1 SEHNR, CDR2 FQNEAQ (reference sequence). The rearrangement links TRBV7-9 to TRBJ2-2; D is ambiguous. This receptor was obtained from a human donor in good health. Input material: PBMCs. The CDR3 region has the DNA TGTGCCAGCAGCCCCCGGTCCCCCTACGAACTGAACACCGGGGAGCTGTTTTTT. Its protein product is CASSPRSPYELNTGELFF. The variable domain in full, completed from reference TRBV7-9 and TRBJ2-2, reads DTGVSQNPRHKITKRGQNVTFRCDPISEHNRLYWYRQTLGQGPEFLTYFQNEAQLEKSRLLSDRFSAERPKGSFSTLEIQRTEQGDSAMYLCASSPRSPYELNTGELFFGEGSRLTVL.